This T cell receptor beta chain was sequenced in a study of cytomegalovirus exposure and HLA in healthy donors. Broader study findings: Reportedly, a later analysis found an Asian-associated ancestry cluster had fewer N-insertions than the roughly 700-donor mean. TCR sequences were mostly rare, though some public TCRs occurred in many donors. From TCR beta sequences, most subjects' HLA-A and HLA-B alleles were reportedly predicted accurately.

A note on this clone: Its antigen is not known.

Trimming removed 5 bases from V and 0 bases from J, with 13 bases in between. Germline lookup yields CDR1 MNHNY and CDR2 SVGAGI (reference sequence). This CDR3 has 15 residues. It was with 60 Vbeta and 13 Jbeta primers that the PCR ran. Clones were read by immunoSEQ multiplex PCR, and TCRdb kept only the in-frame ones, dropping some. The repertoire consists of 130,000 to 150,000 clones, with roughly four fifths occurring once and the leading ten covering roughly 4.6%. All the people who gave samples were healthy bone marrow donors. V is TRBV6-6 and J is TRBJ1-1; tentatively, D is TRBD1 (6 bases). The sequenced sample consisted of PBMCs. The clonotype was recovered from a woman in her forties or fifties in good health and CMV-seronegative. The CDR3 loop is CASSRNREMNTEAFF. CDR3 DNA: TGTGCCAGCAGTCGTAACAGGGAGATGAACACTGAAGCTTTCTTT.